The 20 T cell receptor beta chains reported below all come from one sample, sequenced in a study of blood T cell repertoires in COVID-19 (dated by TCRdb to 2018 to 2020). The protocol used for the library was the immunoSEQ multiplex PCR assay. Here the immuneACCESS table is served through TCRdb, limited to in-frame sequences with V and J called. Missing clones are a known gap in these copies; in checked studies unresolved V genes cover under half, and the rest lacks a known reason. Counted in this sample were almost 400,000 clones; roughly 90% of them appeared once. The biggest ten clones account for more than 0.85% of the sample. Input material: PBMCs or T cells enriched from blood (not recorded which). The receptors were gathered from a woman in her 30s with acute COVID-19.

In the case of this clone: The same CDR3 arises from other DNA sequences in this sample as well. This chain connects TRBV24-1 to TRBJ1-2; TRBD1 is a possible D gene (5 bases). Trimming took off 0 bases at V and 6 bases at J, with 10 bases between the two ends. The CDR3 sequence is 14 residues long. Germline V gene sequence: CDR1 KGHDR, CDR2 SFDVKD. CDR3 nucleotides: TGTGCCACCAGTGATTTGGGCCAGGGTCATGGCTACACCTTC. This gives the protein CATSDLGQGHGYTF.

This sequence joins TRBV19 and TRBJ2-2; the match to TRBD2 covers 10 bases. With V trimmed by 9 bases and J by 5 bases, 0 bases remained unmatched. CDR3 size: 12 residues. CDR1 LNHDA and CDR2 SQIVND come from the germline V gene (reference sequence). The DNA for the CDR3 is TGTGCCAGGACTAGCGGGACCGGGGAGCTGTTTTTT. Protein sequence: CARTSGTGELFF.

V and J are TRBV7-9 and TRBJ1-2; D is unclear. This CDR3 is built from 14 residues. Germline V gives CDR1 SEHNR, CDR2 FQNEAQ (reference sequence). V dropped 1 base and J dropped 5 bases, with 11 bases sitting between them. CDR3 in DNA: TGTGCCAGCAGCTTAGAAGGGCAGCGGTATGGCTACACCTTC. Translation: CASSLEGQRYGYTF.

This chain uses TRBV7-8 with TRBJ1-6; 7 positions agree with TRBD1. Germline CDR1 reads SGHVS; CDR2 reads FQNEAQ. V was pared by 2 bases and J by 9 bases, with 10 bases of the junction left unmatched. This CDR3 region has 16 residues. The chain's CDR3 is CASSLNRFQGGSPLHF. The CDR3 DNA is TGTGCCAGCAGCTTAAATCGGTTTCAGGGGGGTTCACCCCTCCACTTT.

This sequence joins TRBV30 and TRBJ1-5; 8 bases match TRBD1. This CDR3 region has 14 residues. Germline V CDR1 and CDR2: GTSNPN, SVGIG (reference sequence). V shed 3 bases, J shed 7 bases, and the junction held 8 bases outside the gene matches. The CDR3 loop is CAWSVGQGGQPQHF. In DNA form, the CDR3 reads TGTGCCTGGAGCGTCGGACAGGGCGGGCAGCCCCAGCATTTT. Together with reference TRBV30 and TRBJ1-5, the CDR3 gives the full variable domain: SQTIHQWPATLVQPVGSPLSLECTVEGTSNPNLYWYRQAAGRGLQLLFYSVGIGQISSEVPQNLSASRPQDRQFILSSKKLLLSDSGFYLCAWSVGQGGQPQHFGDGTRLSIL.

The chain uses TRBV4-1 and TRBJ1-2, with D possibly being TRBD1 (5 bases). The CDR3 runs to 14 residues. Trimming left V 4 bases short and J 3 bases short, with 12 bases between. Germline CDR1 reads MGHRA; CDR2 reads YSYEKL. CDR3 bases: TGCGCCAGCAGCCGCAGCGCGGGGGACTATGGCTACACCTTC. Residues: CASSRSAGDYGYTF.

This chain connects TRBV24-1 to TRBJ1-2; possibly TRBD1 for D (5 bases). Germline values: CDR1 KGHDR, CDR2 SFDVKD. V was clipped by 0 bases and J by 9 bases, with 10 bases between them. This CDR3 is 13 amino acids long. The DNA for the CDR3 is TGTGCCACCAGTGATTTGGGACGGGGGAGCTACACCTTC. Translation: CATSDLGRGSYTF.

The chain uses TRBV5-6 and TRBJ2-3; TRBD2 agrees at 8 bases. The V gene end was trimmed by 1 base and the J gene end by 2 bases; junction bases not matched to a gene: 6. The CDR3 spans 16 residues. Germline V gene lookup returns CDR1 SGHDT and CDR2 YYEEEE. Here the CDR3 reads CASSLLGRGVTDTQYF. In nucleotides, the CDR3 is TGTGCCAGCAGCTTGTTAGGGCGGGGGGTCACAGATACGCAGTATTTT.

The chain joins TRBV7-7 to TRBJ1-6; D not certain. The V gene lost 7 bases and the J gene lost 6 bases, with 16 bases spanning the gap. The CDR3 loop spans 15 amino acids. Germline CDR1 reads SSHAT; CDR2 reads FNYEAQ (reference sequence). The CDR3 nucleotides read TGTGCCAGCACCCATAAAAGGGAGACTAATTCACCCCTCCACTTT. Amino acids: CASTHKRETNSPLHF.

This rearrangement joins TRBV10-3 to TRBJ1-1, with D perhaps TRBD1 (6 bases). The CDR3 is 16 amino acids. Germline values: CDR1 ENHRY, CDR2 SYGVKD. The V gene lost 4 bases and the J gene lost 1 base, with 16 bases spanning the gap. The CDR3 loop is CAISGGGRVENTEAFF. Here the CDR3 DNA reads TGTGCCATCAGTGGGGGGGGGCGCGTGGAGAACACTGAAGCTTTCTTT.

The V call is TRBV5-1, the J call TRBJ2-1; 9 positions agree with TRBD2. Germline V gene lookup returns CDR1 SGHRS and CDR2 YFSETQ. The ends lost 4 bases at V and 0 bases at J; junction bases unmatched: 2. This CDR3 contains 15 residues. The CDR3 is CASSSGGSSYNEQFF. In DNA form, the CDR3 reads TGCGCCAGCAGCAGCGGGGGGAGCTCCTACAATGAGCAGTTCTTC.

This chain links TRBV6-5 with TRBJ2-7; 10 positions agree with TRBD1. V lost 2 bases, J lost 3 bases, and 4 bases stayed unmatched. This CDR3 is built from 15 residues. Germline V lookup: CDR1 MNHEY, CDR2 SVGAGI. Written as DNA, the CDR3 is TGTGCCAGCAGTTACGCGGACAGGGGGAGCTACGAGCAGTACTTC. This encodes CASSYADRGSYEQYF.

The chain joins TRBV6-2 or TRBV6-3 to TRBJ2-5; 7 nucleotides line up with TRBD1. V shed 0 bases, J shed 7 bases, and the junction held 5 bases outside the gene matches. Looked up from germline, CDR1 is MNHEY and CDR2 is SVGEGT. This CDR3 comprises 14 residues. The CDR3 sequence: CASSYSRQGGTQYF. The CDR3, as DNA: TGTGCCAGCAGTTACTCTAGACAGGGCGGGACCCAGTACTTC.

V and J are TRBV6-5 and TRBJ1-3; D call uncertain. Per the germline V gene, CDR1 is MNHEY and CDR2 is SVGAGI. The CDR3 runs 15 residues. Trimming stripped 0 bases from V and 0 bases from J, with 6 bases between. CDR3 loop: CASSYSLASGNTIYF. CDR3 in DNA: TGTGCCAGCAGTTACTCCCTAGCCTCTGGAAACACCATATATTTT.

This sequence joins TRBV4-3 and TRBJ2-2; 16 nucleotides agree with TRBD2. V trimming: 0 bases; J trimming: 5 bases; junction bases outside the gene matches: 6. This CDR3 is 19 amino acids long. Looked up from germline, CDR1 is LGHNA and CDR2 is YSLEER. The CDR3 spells CASSQDLGLAGGPTGELFF. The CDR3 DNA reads TGCGCCAGCAGCCAAGATCTGGGACTAGCGGGGGGGCCAACCGGGGAGCTGTTTTTT.

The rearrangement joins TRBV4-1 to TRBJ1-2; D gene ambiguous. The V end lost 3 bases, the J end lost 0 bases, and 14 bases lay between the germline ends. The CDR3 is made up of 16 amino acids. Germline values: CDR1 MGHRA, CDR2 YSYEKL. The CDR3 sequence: CASSQTTAYPNYGYTF. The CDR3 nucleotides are TGCGCCAGCAGCCAGACTACAGCTTACCCTAACTATGGCTACACCTTC.

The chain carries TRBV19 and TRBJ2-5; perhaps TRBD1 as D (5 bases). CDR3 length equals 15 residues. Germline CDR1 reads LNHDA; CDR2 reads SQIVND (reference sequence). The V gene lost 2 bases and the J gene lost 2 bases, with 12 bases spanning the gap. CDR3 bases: TGTGCCAGTAGTATAATGGGGCCAGGTCAAGAGACCCAGTACTTC. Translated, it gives CASSIMGPGQETQYF.

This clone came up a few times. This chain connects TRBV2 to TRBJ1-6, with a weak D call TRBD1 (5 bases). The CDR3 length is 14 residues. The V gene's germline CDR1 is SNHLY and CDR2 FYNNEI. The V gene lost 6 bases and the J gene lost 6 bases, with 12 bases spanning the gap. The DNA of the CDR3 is TGTGCCAGCAGGAAGACAGACAGTAATTCACCCCTCCACTTT. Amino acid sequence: CASRKTDSNSPLHF.

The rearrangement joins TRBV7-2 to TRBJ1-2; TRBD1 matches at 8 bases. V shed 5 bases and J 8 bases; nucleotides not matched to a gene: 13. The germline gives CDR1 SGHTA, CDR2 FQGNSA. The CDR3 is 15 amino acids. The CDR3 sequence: CASSPRTGQENGYTF. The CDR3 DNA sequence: TGTGCCAGCAGCCCGAGGACAGGGCAGGAAAACGGCTACACCTTC.

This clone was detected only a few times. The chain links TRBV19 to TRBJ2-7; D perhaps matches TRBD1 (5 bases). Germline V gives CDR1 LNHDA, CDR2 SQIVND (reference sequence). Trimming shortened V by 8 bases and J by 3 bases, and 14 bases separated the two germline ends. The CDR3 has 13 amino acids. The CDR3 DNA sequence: TGTGCCAGTGTGGGGCCTCCAGACTACGAGCAGTACTTC. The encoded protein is CASVGPPDYEQYF.